This T cell receptor beta chain was sequenced for a study of control samples from healthy donors and cancer patients. The assay was immunoSEQ multiplex PCR, and TCRdb's table has in-frame clones only and misses some. The data show roughly 200,000 clones, 91% seen once. This CDR3 comprises 12 residues. Germline V gene lookup returns CDR1 SGHRS and CDR2 YFSETQ. The ends were cut back, 0 bases at V and 6 bases at J, with 7 bases in the middle. The J gene is TRBJ2-7, the V gene TRBV5-1; D remains ambiguous. The sequencing input was blood. The sequence derives from a young man in good health. CDR3 in amino acids: CASSLDLAEQYF. CDR3 in DNA: TGCGCCAGCAGCTTGGACTTGGCCGAGCAGTACTTC.